The T cell receptor beta chain under discussion was sequenced for a study of T cells in localized non-small cell lung cancer. Study-wide results and limits: Across samples, adjacent lung featured a median roughly 61 of the top 100 tumor clones.

The adjacent lung that was sampled lay at least 2 cm from the tumor margin and showed no atypia. This clone was detected only a few times. The target antigen is unknown. The protocol was immunoSEQ multiplex PCR, while the TCRdb copy is restricted to in-frame clones and leaves out a portion. This sample has approximately 1,800 clones; about a quarter occur once, and the top ten carry about 9.6%. The TCR comes from an older male donor with stage I lung adenocarcinoma. This sample comprised normal lung tissue next to the tumor, obtained before any cancer treatment.

CDR3 loop: CASKFGGQGTDTQYF. The CDR3 bases are TGTGCCAGCAAGTTCGGGGGGCAAGGCACAGATACGCAGTATTTT. V and J are TRBV9 and TRBJ2-3; maybe TRBD2 (7 bases). This CDR3 spans 15 amino acids. The germline gives CDR1 SGDLS, CDR2 YYNGEE. Trimming cost V 6 bases and J 1 base, with 15 bases left between them.